This TCR beta chain was documented in a study of identical twins. Study observations and caveats: Abundant beta clonotypes from cord blood bore fewer insertions; memory repertoires lacked this pattern. Conclusions came from cross-sectional statistical analysis, not from following the same donors.

As for this clonotype: What it recognizes is unknown.

CDR3 length: 14 residues. V lost 0 bases and J lost 2, with 9 bases in between. Germline V gene sequence: CDR1 SGDLS, CDR2 YYNGEE. TCRdb itself ran the 5' RACE reads through MiXCR, one entry per CDR3 protein. This table has hundreds of thousands of distinct CDR3 sequences, 9% to 15% appearing once. The same sample was also studied in work on yellow fever vaccine responses in identical twins.

The sequencing sample was made of PBMCs. The origin of this receptor is a woman aged 18-29 years in good health. The chain links TRBV9 to TRBJ2-7; D is undetermined. CDR3 in amino acids: CASSVEALAYEQYF. CDR3 nucleotide sequence: TGTGCCAGCAGCGTAGAGGCCCTCGCCTACGAGCAGTACTTC.